The source of this T cell receptor beta chain is a study of low-dose radiotherapy and immunotherapy resistance in tumors. Study-level background: Cohort 2 received 1 Gy per fraction every two weeks, totaling 13 Gy over 26 weeks. One day prior to radiation and immunotherapy, intravenous cyclophosphamide at 200 mg/m2 was given, repeated every two weeks. Patients were treated with intravenous nivolumab at 240 mg every two weeks and were also dosed with ipilimumab at 1 mg/kg every six weeks.

With TRAV- and TRBV-specific primers, first-strand cDNA was made, covering the alpha and beta chains. Both a constant-region primer and a V-primer adapter served to amplify TCRs across about 20 PCR cycles. TCRdb independently ran MiXCR on the reads; one entry per CDR3 protein. Counted here are approximately 100,000 distinct CDR3 sequences, under 25% occurring once; the ten biggest clones make up about 4%. Trimming cost V 6 bases and J 7 bases, with 10 bases left between them. Germline V gene lookup returns CDR1 KGHSH and CDR2 LQKENI. The CDR3 runs 12 residues. This clonotype was seen at least ten times. Regarding time point: after trial treatment. Documented treatment: LDRT plus nivolumab, ipilimumab, low-dose cyclophosphamide and aspirin (RACIN trial). As their treatment, donors received nivolumab, ipilimumab, aspirin, low-dose cyclophosphamide and low-dose radiotherapy.

The source is a male donor with prostate cancer. V is TRBV18 and J is TRBJ2-1; D possibly matches TRBD1 or TRBD2 (6 bases each). The sequenced sample was PBMCs, obtained after low-dose radiotherapy plus immunotherapy. This CDR3 reads CASSQGGNEQFF. CDR3 nucleotides: TGTGCCAGCTCTCAAGGGGGGAATGAGCAGTTCTTC.